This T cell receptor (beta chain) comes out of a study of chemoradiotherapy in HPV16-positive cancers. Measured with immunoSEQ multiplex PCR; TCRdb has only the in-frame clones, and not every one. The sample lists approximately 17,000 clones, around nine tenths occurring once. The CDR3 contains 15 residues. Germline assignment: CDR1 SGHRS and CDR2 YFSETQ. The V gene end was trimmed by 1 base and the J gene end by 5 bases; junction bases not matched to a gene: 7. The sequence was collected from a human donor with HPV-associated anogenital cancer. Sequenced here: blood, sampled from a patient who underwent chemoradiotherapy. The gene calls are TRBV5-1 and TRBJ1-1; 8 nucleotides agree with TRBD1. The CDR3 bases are TGCGCCAGCAGCTTGTTTGATACAGGGGGTACTGAAGCTTTCTTT. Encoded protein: CASSLFDTGGTEAFF. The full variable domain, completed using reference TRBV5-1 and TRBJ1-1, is KAGVTQTPRYLIKTRGQQVTLSCSPISGHRSVSWYQQTPGQGLQFLFEYFSETQRNKGNFPGRFSGRQFSNSRSEMNVSTLELGDSALYLCASSLFDTGGTEAFFGQGTRLTVV.